Following are 8 T cell receptor beta chains from one sample sequenced in a study of blood T cell repertoires in COVID-19. Sequenced by immunoSEQ multiplex PCR; TCRdb stores in-frame clones only, minus some. The sample includes a few hundred thousand clones, roughly 86% of them seen just once. The sample comprised peripheral blood. The source is a man aged 35 to 55 who had recovered from COVID-19.

This chain links TRBV5-5 with TRBJ2-7; 10 positions agree with TRBD1. Germline V gene lookup returns CDR1 SGHKS and CDR2 YYEKEE (reference sequence). The V gene end was trimmed by 3 bases and the J gene end by 6 bases; junction bases not matched to a gene: 9. CDR3 size: 15 residues. Here the CDR3 reads CASSSITGTGAEQYF. The CDR3 bases are TGTGCCAGCAGCTCGATTACCGGGACAGGGGCCGAGCAGTACTTC. Using reference TRBV5-5 and TRBJ2-7 for the parts outside the CDR3, the full variable domain is DAGVTQSPTHLIKTRGQQVTLRCSPISGHKSVSWYQQVLGQGPQFIFQYYEKEERGRGNFPDRFSARQFPNYSSELNVNALLLGDSALYLCASSSITGTGAEQYFGPGTRLTVT.

The CDR3 nucleotides are TGCGCCAGCAGCCAAGATAACGGAGCCTACGAGCAGTACTTC. Translation: CASSQDNGAYEQYF. The V call is TRBV4-3, the J call TRBJ2-7; no clear D. In germline, CDR1 is LGHNA, CDR2 YSLEER. The CDR3 is 14 amino acids. V was trimmed by 0 bases and J by 2 bases, leaving 8 bases between them.

The chain carries TRBV6-2 or TRBV6-3 and TRBJ2-1, with a tentative D call TRBD2 (6 bases). The CDR3 extends over 14 amino acids. In germline, CDR1 is MNHEY, CDR2 SVGEGT. Trimming stripped 6 bases from V and 8 bases from J, with 17 bases between. CDR3: CASSSLQRAYEQFF. The CDR3 DNA reads TGTGCCAGCAGCTCACTCCAGCGGGCCTATGAGCAGTTCTTC.

The V and J genes are TRBV2 and TRBJ1-1, with TRBD1 matching over 9 bases. Trimming took 4 bases from V and 4 from J; bases not matched to a gene: 7. Germline CDR1 is SNHLY and CDR2 is FYNNEI. The CDR3 is 15 amino acids. CDR3 coding DNA: TGTGCCAGCAGTGTACAGGGGGCGACTGGCACTGAAGCTTTCTTT. The encoded protein is CASSVQGATGTEAFF.

The rearrangement links TRBV10-3 to TRBJ2-3, with 10 bases matching TRBD2. In germline, CDR1 is ENHRY, CDR2 SYGVKD. V lost 6 bases and J lost 4; bases outside the gene matches: 7. The CDR3 spans 15 residues. The CDR3 loop is CAIRQRGGGADTQYF. The CDR3 DNA is TGTGCCATCAGACAGCGGGGGGGAGGGGCAGATACGCAGTATTTT.

The chain recombines TRBV18 with TRBJ2-3; D may be TRBD2 (6 bases). Per the germline V gene, CDR1 is KGHSH and CDR2 is LQKENI. The V end lost 3 bases, the J end lost 1 base, and 17 bases lay between the germline ends. The CDR3 has 17 amino acids. CDR3 sequence: CASSPFRRGGGTDTQYF. The CDR3 region has the DNA TGTGCCAGCTCACCGTTTCGGAGGGGCGGTGGCACAGATACGCAGTATTTT.

The CDR3 bases are TGTGCCAGCAGCTCCTCGGGGACTAACTATGGCTACACCTTC. It translates to CASSSSGTNYGYTF. The chain combines TRBV9 with TRBJ1-2; no clear D gene. V was shortened by 4 bases and J by 0 bases, with 10 bases between the two germline ends. Germline V gives CDR1 SGDLS, CDR2 YYNGEE. This CDR3 contains 14 residues. Full variable domain (rest looked up from reference TRBV9 and TRBJ1-2): DSGVTQTPKHLITATGQRVTLRCSPRSGDLSVYWYQQSLDQGLQFLIQYYNGEERAKGNILERFSAQQFPDLHSELNLSSLELGDSALYFCASSSSGTNYGYTFGSGTRLTVV.

This chain connects TRBV5-4 to TRBJ1-1; TRBD1 is a possible D gene (5 bases). The V gene lost 4 bases and the J gene lost 0 bases, with 16 bases spanning the gap. This CDR3 comprises 16 residues. Germline lookup yields CDR1 SGHNT and CDR2 YYREEE (reference sequence). The CDR3, as DNA: TGTGCCAGCAGCCCCGATTTAATCAGGGTGAACACTGAAGCTTTCTTT. Translation: CASSPDLIRVNTEAFF.